This T cell receptor (beta chain) was found in a study of monozygotic twins with inflammatory bowel disease. Germline V gene lookup returns CDR1 SGHRS and CDR2 YFSETQ. The CDR3 is 16 residues long. Findings and limits, study-wide: Nothing supported a single strong signal or clonotype that was associated with IBD.

As for this clonotype: Its antigen is as yet unknown.

Following a re-call of the 5' RACE reads, TCRdb has one entry per CDR3 protein and lacks DNA. The listing contains about 380,000 distinct CDR3 sequences. Material for sequencing was blood. The V call is TRBV5-1, the J call TRBJ2-7; the TRBD2 assignment by TCRdb is unverifiable without DNA. The clonotype was recovered from a human donor with ulcerative colitis or Crohn's disease, or a healthy co-twin of an affected twin (not recorded which). The CDR3 region is CASSLVPGRAAYEQYF.